One TCR beta chain is described in this entry. This sample is drawn from a study of control samples from healthy donors and cancer patients. Profiled with immunoSEQ multiplex PCR; TCRdb holds only in-frame clones, not every one. The repertoire has around 200,000 clones, over 85% of them found once; the top ten carry roughly 1.5%. Germline-derived CDR1 and CDR2 are SGHTA and FQGNSA. V lost 5 bases to trimming and J lost 8 bases; unmatched junction nucleotides: 8. CDR3 length: 13 amino acids. Source material: blood. This clonotype was sampled from a man aged 18 to 29 in good health. V is TRBV7-2 and J is TRBJ1-2; 7 nucleotides align to TRBD1. The CDR3 spells CASSPNRGSGYTF. Written as DNA, the CDR3 is TGTGCCAGCAGCCCTAACAGGGGATCCGGCTACACCTTC.